Detailed here is one T cell receptor (beta chain). The antigen remains unidentified. TCRdb re-derived calls from the 5' RACE reads in MiXCR, one entry per CDR3 protein. The sample holds 50,000 to 70,000 distinct CDR3 sequences, 4.5% seen once. V dropped 6 bases and J dropped 1; count of bases not matched to a gene: 9. Looked up from germline, CDR1 is SGHDT and CDR2 is YYEEEE. The CDR3 consists of 16 residues. These data are taken from a study of neurological immune-mediated disorders. Overall study findings and caveats: Private repertoires in all groups were suggested by the absence of shared CDR3 amino acid sequences among expanded clones across subjects.

This chain joins TRBV5-6 and TRBJ2-1; 8 nucleotides match TRBD2. The receptor's source is a man aged 25 to 40 with multiple sclerosis. The sequenced material came from PBMCs. The DNA of the CDR3 is TGTGCCAGCAACTCCGTAGCGGGGAGATCCTACAATGAGCAGTTCTTC. This translates into CASNSVAGRSYNEQFF.